These T cell receptor beta chains were read from a single sample in a study of shared clonotypes between healthy human individuals. Using immunoSEQ multiplex PCR, the repertoire was profiled, and TCRdb retains in-frame clones only, with some absent. The sample lists some 2.4 million clones; approximately 94% were seen once. The sequenced sample was naive CD4+ T cells from PBMCs. These receptors all stem from a man aged 18 to 29 in good health. Some clones in this sample may be carry-over from other donors' samples. Both conserved end residues are part of each CDR3. A D gene is named only where the DNA matches it firmly. A row's size may be missing; if present it is once, few, many or a size class.

v_gene	j_gene	abundance	d_gene	CDR3nt	CDR3aa
TRBV27	TRBJ2-3	NA	TRBD1	TGTGCCAGCGGGACAGGGGGTCAGAGCACAGATACGCAGTATTTT	CASGTGGQSTDTQYF
TRBV29-1	TRBJ1-3	NA	NA	TGCAGCGTTGAAGGGGTTTCTGGAAACACCATATATTTT	CSVEGVSGNTIYF
TRBV6-1	TRBJ1-4	NA	NA	TGTGCCAGCAGTGAAAGGTCTCTAACTAATGAAAAACTGTTTTTT	CASSERSLTNEKLFF
TRBV5-1	TRBJ2-1	NA	NA	TGCGCCAGCAGCACTAGTTCTGTCGATGAGCAGTTCTTC	CASSTSSVDEQFF
TRBV29-1	TRBJ2-7	NA	TRBD2	TGCAGCGTTGATGGGACTAGCGTTTACGAGCAGTACTTC	CSVDGTSVYEQYF
TRBV5-8	TRBJ2-1	once	TRBD2	TGTGCCAGCAGCTTGAGGGCGGGAGGGCGTTACAATGAGCAGTTCTTC	CASSLRAGGRYNEQFF
TRBV25-1	TRBJ2-3	once	TRBD2	TGTGCCAGCAGTGGACTAGCGTTAGCAGATACGCAGTATTTT	CASSGLALADTQYF
TRBV9	TRBJ2-2	NA	TRBD2	TGTGCCAGCAGCGTATTAGCGGGAGAGAACACCGGGGAGCTGTTTTTT	CASSVLAGENTGELFF
TRBV27	TRBJ1-4	NA	NA	TGTGCCAGCAGTTTAGTCGCACAGGCAGGTGAAAAACTGTTTTTT	CASSLVAQAGEKLFF
TRBV19	TRBJ2-3	NA	NA	TGTGCCAGTAGTAATCCCGCCGGGGGCAGGACAGATACGCAGTATTTT	CASSNPAGGRTDTQYF
TRBV9	TRBJ2-3	NA	NA	TGTGCCAGCAGCGTAGGGCCAGGGGCCTACACAGATACGCAGTATTTT	CASSVGPGAYTDTQYF
TRBV5-1	TRBJ2-7	once	TRBD2	TGCGCCAGCAGCCCTGGGACTAGCGGGAAAGGCGAGCAGTACTTC	CASSPGTSGKGEQYF
TRBV5-6	TRBJ1-1	NA	TRBD1	TGTGCCAGCAGTTCGACAGGGGCCATCCCGGGGGCTTTCTTT	CASSSTGAIPGAFF
TRBV29-1	TRBJ2-1	NA	TRBD1	TGCAGGGCTTGGACAGGGGGCAATGAGCAGTTCTTC	CRAWTGGNEQFF